Below, 23 T cell receptor beta chains from the same sample are listed, as sequenced in a study of T cells of healthy individuals (dated by TCRdb to 2016 to 2019). Library preparation employed 5' RACE. The data were produced on an Illumina MiSeq. TCRdb reran the public reads through fastp at Q25 and MiXCR, keeping productive beta chains. Rows matching on CDR3 protein sequence are summarized as one entry with the most common DNA and genes. The sample yields about 63,000 distinct CDR3 sequences; around 15% were counted once. The top ten constitute approximately 4.8% of the sample. The receptors shown here come from a human donor in good health.

At least ten counts were recorded for this clonotype. The chain recombines TRBV25-1 with TRBJ2-3, with 8 bases matching TRBD2. The CDR3 is 18 residues long. The junction had 17 bases not matched to a gene; V was cut back by 7 bases and J by 2 bases. The germline V gene encodes CDR1 MGHDK and CDR2 SYGVNS. CDR3 DNA sequence: TGTGCCAGCACTCATGGGGCGGGGGGCCAGGCTCTCACAGATACGCAGTATTTT. It specifies CASTHGAGGQALTDTQYF.

The table lists this clonotype with many counts. A junction end diverges from the germline sequence, so it may reflect a read error. The chain couples TRBV7-9 to TRBJ2-3; D is possibly TRBD1 (6 bases). Germline values: CDR1 SEHNR, CDR2 FQNEAQ (reference sequence). The CDR3 runs 9 residues. The CDR3 coding sequence is TGTGCCAGCAGCTCGTTCAGGGGTTTT. This encodes CASSSFRGF. The full variable domain, its missing parts supplied by reference TRBV7-9 and TRBJ2-3, is DTGVSQNPRHKITKRGQNVTFRCDPISEHNRLYWYRQTLGQGPEFLTYFQNEAQLEKSRLLSDRFSAERPKGSFSTLEIQRTEQGDSAMYLCASSSFRGFGPGTRLTVL.

This clonotype was recorded at least ten times. This chain links TRBV20-1 with TRBJ2-1; TRBD2 aligns across 11 bases. Germline CDR1 and CDR2: DFQATT and SNEGSKA (reference sequence). The V and J ends lost 3 bases and 4 bases, in that order; junction bases with no gene match: 11. There are 17 residues in the CDR3. The CDR3 DNA is TGCAGTGCTAGTTTTCCTAGCGGGAGGATTTTGTACAATGAGCAGTTCTTC. Protein: CSASFPSGRILYNEQFF.

The chain employs TRBV11-2 and TRBJ2-2; no clear D. The germline V and J ends were trimmed by 3 bases and 16 bases, with 15 bases remaining between them. CDR1 is SGHAT and CDR2 is FQNNGV in the germline V gene. The CDR3 runs 12 residues. CDR3 bases: TGTGCCAGCAGCTTTTCTAATGGAGATCGGTTTTTT. Translation: CASSFSNGDRFF.

This clonotype was seen only a few times. This chain uses TRBV4-1 with TRBJ2-1; D gene ambiguous. The CDR3 covers 14 residues. V lost 2 bases and J lost 8, with 13 bases in between. Per germline, CDR1 MGHRA and CDR2 YSYEKL. The CDR3 is CASSQSVLDDEQFF. The DNA of the CDR3 is TGCGCCAGCAGCCAAAGTGTCCTCGACGATGAGCAGTTCTTC.

The chain has TRBV4-2 and TRBJ2-1; 12 nucleotides match TRBD2. V gave up 1 base and J gave up 6 bases; unmatched junction bases: 1. Germline CDR1 LGHNA, CDR2 YNFKEQ. CDR3 size: 15 residues. The CDR3 loop reads CASSQGTSGTNEQFF. CDR3 DNA sequence: TGTGCCAGCAGCCAAGGGACTAGCGGGACCAATGAGCAGTTCTTC.

The chain has TRBV15 and TRBJ2-2, with D unresolved. V lost 0 bases and J lost 0, with 14 bases in between. From germline, CDR1 is LNHNV and CDR2 YYDKDF (reference sequence). The CDR3 has 18 residues. The DNA for the CDR3 is TGTGCCACCAGCAGAGATCTCCTGACGAATACGAACACCGGGGAGCTGTTTTTT. It yields the protein CATSRDLLTNTNTGELFF.

This clonotype has a count of ten or more. The gene calls are TRBV29-1 and TRBJ2-7; TRBD2 matches 15 bases. In germline, CDR1 is SQVTM, CDR2 ANQGSEA. The CDR3 totals 15 residues. J was trimmed by 4 bases and V by 3 bases; bases with no gene match: 4. CDR3 loop: CSVDGLAGGPYEQYF. DNA for the CDR3: TGCAGCGTTGACGGACTAGCGGGAGGGCCGTACGAGCAGTACTTC.

This clonotype was observed at least ten times. CDR3 sequence: CASSTLAGGQTDTQYF. The CDR3 coding sequence is TGTGCCAGCAGTACCCTAGCGGGGGGGCAGACAGATACGCAGTATTTT. The V and J genes are TRBV28 and TRBJ2-3, with 12 nucleotides matching TRBD2. V trimming: 5 bases; J trimming: 3 bases; junction bases outside the gene matches: 6. Germline lookup yields CDR1 MDHEN and CDR2 SYDVKM. The CDR3 is made up of 16 amino acids.

This clonotype was observed many times. This chain connects TRBV20-1 to TRBJ2-5, with D maybe TRBD1 (5 bases). Trimming took 1 base from V and 0 from J, leaving 15 bases between them. Germline V lookup: CDR1 DFQATT, CDR2 SNEGSKA (reference sequence). The length of the CDR3 is 16 residues. In DNA form, the CDR3 reads TGCAGTGCTAGAGTCGTTGACAGAGAGTACCAAGAGACCCAGTACTTC. Protein: CSARVVDREYQETQYF.

The sample holds many counts of this clonotype. This chain joins TRBV27 and TRBJ2-7; D is unresolved. The CDR3 has 13 amino acids. The germline CDR1 and CDR2 sequences are MNHEY and SMNVEV (reference sequence). V was clipped by 5 bases and J by 0 bases, with 8 bases between them. The CDR3 bases are TGTGCCAGCAGTGAACGGAACTCCTACGAGCAGTACTTC. Translating gives CASSERNSYEQYF.

This clonotype was counted ten times or more. The chain couples TRBV12-3 or TRBV12-4 to TRBJ2-2; either TRBD1 or TRBD2 may fit D (5 bases each). V was shortened by 6 bases and J by 2 bases, with 13 bases between the two germline ends. The CDR3 length is 15 residues. The CDR3 sequence: CASSRDGINTGELFF. DNA for the CDR3: TGTGCCAGCAGCCGGGACGGAATCAACACCGGGGAGCTGTTTTTT.

In this sample, this clonotype turned up a few times. V usage is TRBV6-5 and J usage is TRBJ2-7, with 13 bases that match TRBD2. Germline CDR1 is MNHEY and CDR2 is SVGAGI. Trimming took 5 bases from V and 3 from J; bases not matched to a gene: 4. This CDR3 has 15 amino acids. DNA of the CDR3: TGTGCCAGCAGTCAGGGACTAGCGGGGAGCTACGAGCAGTACTTC. As protein: CASSQGLAGSYEQYF.

At least ten counts were recorded for this clonotype. The gene calls are TRBV7-8 and TRBJ1-4; D uncertain. Germline V lookup: CDR1 SGHVS, CDR2 FQNEAQ. V dropped 7 bases and J dropped 0 bases, with 12 bases sitting between them. This CDR3 contains 15 residues. CDR3 DNA: TGTGCCAGCACCATATTTGGGTCAACTAATGAAAAACTGTTTTTT. Protein: CASTIFGSTNEKLFF. Full variable domain (remainder filled in from reference TRBV7-8 and TRBJ1-4): GAGVSQSPRYKVAKRGQDVALRCDPISGHVSLFWYQQALGQGPEFLTYFQNEAQLDKSGLPSDRFFAERPEGSVSTLKIQRTQQEDSAVYLCASTIFGSTNEKLFFGSGTQLSVL.

The chain couples TRBV4-3 to TRBJ2-6; D may be TRBD1 (6 bases). Trimming pared 2 bases from V and 0 bases from J, leaving 8 bases between. The germline gives CDR1 LGHNA, CDR2 YSLEER. The CDR3 is 16 amino acids. CDR3 residues: CASSQSGVSGANVLTF. CDR3 coding DNA: TGCGCCAGCAGCCAATCAGGGGTCTCTGGGGCCAACGTCCTGACTTTC.

In this sample, this clonotype turned up many times. The CDR3 region has the DNA TGTGCCAGCTCACAGAGACAGGGGGCGGACAGCTATGGCTACACCTTC. Its translation is CASSQRQGADSYGYTF. This chain joins TRBV18 and TRBJ1-2; the match to TRBD1 covers 10 bases. Germline trimming cut 4 bases from V and 4 bases from J; bases unmatched to any gene: 9. Germline V CDR1 and CDR2: KGHSH, LQKENI. CDR3 length equals 16 residues.

V is TRBV6-6 and J is TRBJ1-6; 8 nucleotides match TRBD1. The V segment lost 6 bases and the J segment 7 bases; nucleotides outside the gene matches: 5. Per the germline V gene, CDR1 is MNHNY and CDR2 is SVGAGI (reference sequence). The CDR3 extends over 14 amino acids. The CDR3 coding sequence is TGTGCCAGCAGCCCAGGACAGGGAAATTCACCCCTCCACTTT. Its translation: CASSPGQGNSPLHF.

This clonotype showed up just a few times. The rearrangement uses TRBV11-3 and TRBJ1-5; 7 bases are a match to TRBD1. The CDR3 consists of 15 residues. The germline V gene has CDR1 SGHNT and CDR2 YENEEA. The V and J ends lost 5 bases and 4 bases, in that order; junction bases with no gene match: 8. Here the CDR3 reads CASSLTGVENQPQHF. For the CDR3, the DNA is TGTGCCAGCAGCCTAACAGGGGTTGAAAATCAGCCCCAGCATTTT.

This clonotype was found many times. V usage is TRBV12-3 or TRBV12-4 and J usage is TRBJ1-3; D unresolved. The CDR3 is 14 residues long. Trimming removed 7 bases from V and 0 bases from J, with 10 bases in between. The CDR3, as DNA: TGTGCCAGCACCGAAGACCTCTCTGGAAACACCATATATTTT. Translating it yields CASTEDLSGNTIYF.

There are a few counts of this clonotype. The chain is built from TRBV5-6 and TRBJ2-7, with D tentatively TRBD2 (5 bases). From germline, CDR1 is SGHDT and CDR2 YYEEEE. Trimming removed 1 base at V and 4 bases at J, with 9 bases between. CDR3 size: 13 residues. The CDR3 nucleotides read TGTGCCAGCAGCTTGCCGGGGTTTTACGAGCAGTACTTC. Translation gives CASSLPGFYEQYF.

This clonotype was observed a handful of times. The chain uses TRBV10-3 and TRBJ2-7; TRBD1 or TRBD2 may be the D gene (5 bases each). CDR3 length equals 13 residues. V dropped 2 bases and J dropped 3 bases, with 8 bases sitting between them. The germline V gene has CDR1 ENHRY and CDR2 SYGVKD. The CDR3, as DNA: TGTGCCATCAGTGAGGAGGGGAGCTACGAGCAGTACTTC. Its translation is CAISEEGSYEQYF.

This clonotype was recorded a few times. This sequence joins TRBV4-1 and TRBJ2-3, with TRBD2 matching 8 bases. The ends lost 4 bases at V and 2 bases at J; junction bases unmatched: 5. The germline gives CDR1 MGHRA, CDR2 YSYEKL. The CDR3 has 15 amino acids. CDR3 amino acids: CASSPGRAFTDTQYF. In nucleotides, the CDR3 is TGCGCCAGCAGCCCCGGGAGGGCCTTCACAGATACGCAGTATTTT.

The chain employs TRBV4-1 and TRBJ2-3, with D uncertain. Germline V gene lookup returns CDR1 MGHRA and CDR2 YSYEKL. The CDR3 is made up of 14 amino acids. V was cut by 2 bases and J by 6 bases, with 12 bases left in between. In DNA form, the CDR3 reads TGCGCCAGCAGCCAATTCCCAACAGCGGATACGCAGTATTTT. Amino acid sequence: CASSQFPTADTQYF.